There are many counts of the clone carrying this TCR beta chain. Its matching antigen is unknown. This entry is derived from a study of T-cell reconstitution after alpha-beta-depleted transplantation in children. Overall study results and limits: Surviving recipient cells, namely T cells and thymic progenitors, were the source of high day-60 TCRbeta diversity in some patients. About two months after transplant, alpha-beta T cells reportedly came from several hundred expanded graft clones. It was newly produced T cells that mostly accounted for T-cell counts and diversity one year after transplant.

Library preparation (for TCRbeta) was performed with unique molecular identifiers. One entry per CDR3 protein, called by TCRdb with MiXCR from the PCR reads. This sample has roughly 490,000 distinct CDR3 sequences; more than 9.5% occur once, and the top ten carry 14%. The receptor's source is a female patient aged 2-15 years who had a stem cell transplant for aplastic anemia, so the T cells may come from the graft donor. The sample was PBMCs, mostly from graft donor cells, taken 180 days after TCRalphabeta/CD19-depleted stem cell transplant.

In DNA form, the CDR3 reads TGTGCCAGCAGCAGGGTTAACACTGAAGCTTTCTTT. Translating it yields CASSRVNTEAFF. V gene TRBV12-3 or TRBV12-4 combines with J gene TRBJ1-1; a possible D gene is TRBD1 (5 bases). The CDR3 length is 12 residues. The V end was cut by 6 bases, the J end by 2 bases, with 7 bases between.